This record looks at one T cell receptor beta chain sequence and its context. Its specificity is not known. Repertoires were generated with immunoSEQ multiplex PCR, while TCRdb's copy carries only in-frame clones and drops some. The data hold 100,000 to 150,000 clones, with approximately 88% observed a single time. This specimen belongs to a study of T cell responses to AZD1222 COVID-19 vaccine. Whole-study results and caveats: An increase in Spike-specific TCR breadth and depth was observed after two AZD1222 doses.

This clonotype was obtained from an adult in good health. Sequences were derived from peripheral blood, sampled on day 0 of AZD1222 vaccination.

The CDR3 DNA follows: TGTGCCAGTAGTTGGCGAAGGGACACTTACTATGGCTACACCTTC. Translated: CASSWRRDTYYGYTF. The rearrangement joins TRBV19 to TRBJ1-2; D is perhaps TRBD1 (6 bases). The CDR3 sequence is 15 residues long. The germline V gene encodes CDR1 LNHDA and CDR2 SQIVND (reference sequence). The V gene lost 5 bases and the J gene lost 3 bases, with 16 bases spanning the gap.